A single sample is the source of the 22 T cell receptor beta chains below, sequenced in a study of CD8+CD57+ T cells in acquired aplastic anemia. Genomic DNA templated the TCR beta VDJ and CDR3 profiling. TCRdb ran MiXCR on the reads and lists one entry per CDR3 protein. In the table there are approximately 81,000 distinct CDR3 sequences, approximately 45% of which are singletons. The sequenced material came from sorted CD4+, CD8+, or CD8+CD57+ T cells (not recorded which) from PBMCs. Receptor source: a human donor in good health, serving as a control.

The table lists this clonotype with many counts. The chain couples TRBV2 to TRBJ1-5; D uncertain. Germline CDR1 and CDR2: SNHLY and FYNNEI. The CDR3 spans 14 residues. V dropped 3 bases and J dropped 5 bases, with 11 bases sitting between them. In DNA, the CDR3 is TGTGCCAGCAGTGATTCCTACGAAGATCAGCCCCAGCATTTT. Protein: CASSDSYEDQPQHF. The full variable domain, rest sourced from reference TRBV2 and TRBJ1-5, is EPEVTQTPSHQVTQMGQEVILRCVPISNHLYFYWYRQILGQKVEFLVSFYNNEISEKSEIFDDQFSVERPDGSNFTLKIRSTKLEDSAMYFCASSDSYEDQPQHFGDGTRLSIL.

In its sample, this clonotype was seen a few times. The rearrangement uses TRBV12-3 or TRBV12-4 and TRBJ1-4, with a weak D call TRBD1 (5 bases). The V and J ends lost 3 bases and 8 bases respectively, with 7 bases between them. CDR3 length: 12 amino acids. The CDR3 bases are TGTGCCAGCAGTTTTCAGGGAGAAAAACTGTTTTTT. As protein: CASSFQGEKLFF.

The chain joins TRBV25-1 to TRBJ2-5; 10 nucleotides agree with TRBD2. V shed 6 bases and J 6 bases; nucleotides not matched to a gene: 10. This CDR3 is 15 amino acids long. Germline values: CDR1 MGHDK, CDR2 SYGVNS. Here the CDR3 DNA reads TGTGCCAGCAGGACTGAACTAGCGGGGTCAAAGACCCAGTACTTC. This translates into CASRTELAGSKTQYF.

The DNA of the CDR3 is TGTGCCAGCAGTTTAAAGGGGGCAAACACCGGGGAGCTGTTTTTT. Protein sequence: CASSLKGANTGELFF. V is TRBV12-3 or TRBV12-4 and J is TRBJ2-2, with 7 bases aligning to TRBD1. With V trimmed by 2 bases and J by 2 bases, 2 bases remained unmatched. The CDR3 sequence is 15 residues long.

The genes are TRBV2 and TRBJ2-5; TRBD2 agrees at 10 bases. The V and J ends lost 6 bases and 5 bases, in that order; junction bases with no gene match: 9. Germline V gene data show CDR1 as SNHLY and CDR2 as FYNNEI. The CDR3 consists of 15 residues. CDR3 residues: CASSRPASGSETQYF. CDR3 sequence (DNA): TGTGCCAGCAGCCGGCCGGCTAGCGGGAGTGAGACCCAGTACTTC.

This clonotype occurred many times. The chain is built from TRBV2 and TRBJ2-2, with unresolved D. The CDR3 is 14 residues long. Germline CDR1 is SNHLY and CDR2 is FYNNEI. With 3 bases removed from V and 1 base from J, the gap between germline ends came to 6 bases. CDR3 region: CASSEPGNTGELFF. Here the CDR3 DNA reads TGTGCCAGCAGTGAGCCAGGGAACACCGGGGAGCTGTTTTTT.

This chain links TRBV11-1 with TRBJ1-6, with D possibly matching TRBD1 (6 bases). The CDR3 is 16 residues long. Germline lookup yields CDR1 SGHAT and CDR2 FQDESV (reference sequence). The V and J ends lost 5 bases and 7 bases respectively, with 18 bases between them. CDR3 nucleotide sequence: TGTGCCAGCAGCGGCGGACGGGGGACAAACAATTCACCCCTCCACTTT. This sequence encodes CASSGGRGTNNSPLHF.

This chain's CDR3 is CASSIDRGAGNQPQHF. The CDR3 coding sequence is TGTGCCAGTAGTATCGACAGGGGAGCGGGCAATCAGCCCCAGCATTTT. The J gene is TRBJ1-5, the V gene TRBV19; 8 positions match TRBD1. The V gene end was trimmed by 3 bases and the J gene end by 2 bases; junction bases not matched to a gene: 6. The CDR3 runs to 16 residues. Germline loops: CDR1 LNHDA, CDR2 SQIVND (reference sequence).

The CDR3 protein is CSATLGNQPQHF. The CDR3 DNA is TGCAGCGCCACCTTGGGCAATCAGCCCCAGCATTTT. The chain recombines TRBV29-1 with TRBJ1-5; D is uncertain. The CDR3 consists of 12 residues. Trimming took off 7 bases at V and 2 bases at J, with 9 bases between the two ends. The germline V gene has CDR1 SQVTM and CDR2 ANQGSEA. Full variable domain (rest looked up from reference TRBV29-1 and TRBJ1-5): SAVISQKPSRDICQRGTSLTIQCQVDSQVTMMFWYRQQPGQSLTLIATANQGSEATYESGFVIDKFPISRPNLTFSTLTVSNMSPEDSSIYLCSATLGNQPQHFGDGTRLSIL.

This clonotype has just one count. J is TRBJ2-7 and V is TRBV29-1; 9 bases are shared with TRBD1. V lost 3 bases to trimming and J lost 6 bases; unmatched junction nucleotides: 12. CDR3 length equals 15 residues. CDR1 SQVTM and CDR2 ANQGSEA come from the germline V gene. DNA of the CDR3: TGCAGCGTTGAGCGCGCTTCGGGACAGGGAATCGAGCAGTACTTC. Translating gives CSVERASGQGIEQYF.

The V gene is TRBV20-1, the J gene TRBJ1-1; 8 bases map to TRBD1. With 3 bases clipped from V and 3 bases from J, the junction kept 9 bases outside the gene matches. The CDR3 runs 15 residues. Germline V gives CDR1 DFQATT, CDR2 SNEGSKA (reference sequence). This chain's CDR3 is CSARRRTGPYTEAFF. DNA for the CDR3: TGCAGTGCTAGGCGCAGGACAGGGCCTTACACTGAAGCTTTCTTT.

With regard to this clonotype: A much larger clonotype is one base distant, so this may be a read error. J is TRBJ2-7 and V is TRBV11-2; 9 bases are a match to TRBD2. Germline V gene lookup returns CDR1 SGHAT and CDR2 FQNNGV. The CDR3 runs 14 residues. Losses at the gene ends were 4 bases for V and 3 bases for J; bases not matched to a gene: 4. CDR3 region: CASSSASGNYEQYF. Here the CDR3 DNA reads TGTGCCAGCAGCTCTGCTAGCGGGAACTACGAGCAGTACTTC.

V and J are TRBV5-1 and TRBJ2-7, with 12 bases matching TRBD2. This CDR3 comprises 15 residues. Germline V lookup: CDR1 SGHRS, CDR2 YFSETQ. V dropped 1 base and J dropped 3; count of bases not matched to a gene: 2. CDR3 in amino acids: CASSLRTSGNYEQYF. The CDR3 DNA reads as TGCGCCAGCAGCTTGAGGACTAGCGGGAACTACGAGCAGTACTTC. The variable domain in full, with the rest retrieved from reference TRBV5-1 and TRBJ2-7, is KAGVTQTPRYLIKTRGQQVTLSCSPISGHRSVSWYQQTPGQGLQFLFEYFSETQRNKGNFPGRFSGRQFSNSRSEMNVSTLELGDSALYLCASSLRTSGNYEQYFGPGTRLTVT.

This clonotype was seen repeatedly, ten times or more. The genes are TRBV6-1 and TRBJ1-2, with D maybe TRBD1 (5 bases). The CDR3 spans 14 residues. The V end lost 6 bases, the J end lost 4 bases, and 15 bases lay between the germline ends. The germline V gene encodes CDR1 MNHNS and CDR2 SASEGT. The CDR3 is CASSIPGRGYGYTF. DNA of the CDR3: TGTGCCAGCAGCATTCCGGGACGTGGCTATGGCTACACCTTC.

This chain uses TRBV27 with TRBJ1-1; D gene ambiguous. Germline V gene data show CDR1 as MNHEY and CDR2 as SMNVEV (reference sequence). This CDR3 comprises 14 residues. The V end was cut by 2 bases, the J end by 6 bases, with 13 bases between. The CDR3 DNA follows: TGTGCCAGCAGTTTACGGCAGGCCGGACCTGAAGCTTTCTTT. Translated: CASSLRQAGPEAFF.

The chain combines TRBV29-1 with TRBJ2-7; 14 bases map to TRBD2. CDR1 SQVTM and CDR2 ANQGSEA come from the germline V gene. The CDR3 is 13 residues long. V lost 4 bases and J lost 6; bases outside the gene matches: 2. The CDR3 sequence is CSVGGLAGGEQYF. For the CDR3, the DNA is TGCAGCGTTGGAGGACTAGCGGGAGGCGAGCAGTACTTC.

The chain carries TRBV4-2 and TRBJ2-3; TRBD1 agrees at 9 bases. The CDR3 is made up of 16 amino acids. Trimming cost V 5 bases and J 1 base; bases outside gene matches: 7. The V gene's germline CDR1 is LGHNA and CDR2 YNFKEQ. CDR3: CASSGNRGQGTDTQYF. For the CDR3, the DNA is TGTGCCAGCAGCGGAAACAGGGGGCAAGGCACAGATACGCAGTATTTT.

V is TRBV25-1 and J is TRBJ1-1; the D is unclear. V was cut by 4 bases and J by 6 bases, with 12 bases left in between. This CDR3 is 13 amino acids long. Germline lookup yields CDR1 MGHDK and CDR2 SYGVNS. CDR3 sequence (DNA): TGTGCCAGCAGTGCCGAATTGTTACCTGAAGCTTTCTTT. Its translation is CASSAELLPEAFF.

V gene TRBV24-1 combines with J gene TRBJ1-2; D remains unclear. Trimming stripped 4 bases from V and 7 bases from J, with 9 bases between. Germline V gene sequence: CDR1 KGHDR, CDR2 SFDVKD. The CDR3 totals 12 residues. CDR3 amino acids: CATSDREGGYTF. The DNA for the CDR3 is TGTGCCACCAGTGACCGTGAGGGTGGCTACACCTTC.

In this sample, this clonotype turned up many times. The chain combines TRBV25-1 with TRBJ2-3, with 10 bases fitting TRBD2. Germline CDR1 and CDR2: MGHDK and SYGVNS. The CDR3 is 14 amino acids. The junction had 1 base not matched to a gene; V was cut back by 5 bases and J by 2 bases. The CDR3 coding sequence is TGTGCCAGCAGTAGCGGGGGGGTCACAGATACGCAGTATTTT. It translates to CASSSGGVTDTQYF. The full variable domain, its missing parts supplied by reference TRBV25-1 and TRBJ2-3, is EADIYQTPRYLVIGTGKKITLECSQTMGHDKMYWYQQDPGMELHLIHYSYGVNSTEKGDLSSESTVSRIRTEHFPLTLESARPSHTSQYLCASSSGGVTDTQYFGPGTRLTVL.

The table lists this clonotype with many counts. The chain has TRBV20-1 and TRBJ1-1; D not certain. V dropped 6 bases and J dropped 3 bases, with 17 bases sitting between them. CDR3 length equals 14 residues. Germline CDR1 is DFQATT and CDR2 is SNEGSKA (reference sequence). CDR3 region: CSARTGRTDTEAFF. CDR3 sequence (DNA): TGCAGTGCGAGGACCGGACGCACGGACACTGAAGCTTTCTTT.

The chain links TRBV20-1 to TRBJ1-1; D is undetermined. The CDR3 extends over 15 amino acids. V lost 0 bases and J 6 bases, leaving 17 bases between the germline ends. Germline values: CDR1 DFQATT, CDR2 SNEGSKA (reference sequence). The CDR3 DNA reads TGCAGTGCTAGAGAACCGAAGGCTCTAAGAGCTGAAGCTTTCTTT. Residues: CSAREPKALRAEAFF.